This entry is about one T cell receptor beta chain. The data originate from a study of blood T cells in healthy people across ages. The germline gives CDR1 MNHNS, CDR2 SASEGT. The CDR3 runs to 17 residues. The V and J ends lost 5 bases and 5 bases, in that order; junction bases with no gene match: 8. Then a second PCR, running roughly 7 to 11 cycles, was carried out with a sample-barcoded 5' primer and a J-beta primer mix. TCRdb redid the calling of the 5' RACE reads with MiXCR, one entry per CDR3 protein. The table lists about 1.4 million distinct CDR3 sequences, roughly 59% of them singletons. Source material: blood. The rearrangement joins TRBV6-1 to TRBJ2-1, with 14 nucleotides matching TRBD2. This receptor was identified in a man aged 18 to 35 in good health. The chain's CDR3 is CASSPRLAGGVNNEQFF. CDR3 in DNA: TGTGCCAGCAGTCCCCGACTAGCGGGAGGGGTAAACAATGAGCAGTTCTTC.